This TCR beta chain was identified during a study of beta chain features in type 1 diabetes. Study-wide results and caveats: Moderate but significant shortening of TCRB CDR3s was recorded in all four CD4+ subsets from Type 1 diabetes patients.

From germline, CDR1 is SGHAT and CDR2 FQNNGV. The CDR3 is 12 amino acids. The V gene lost 4 bases and the J gene lost 7 bases, with 10 bases spanning the gap. Details on this clone: The target antigen is unknown.

CD45RO/CCR7/CD25/CD127/CD95/CD27 sorting isolated CD4+ naive, central memory, regulatory and stem cell-like memory cells. Sequencing targeted expressed TCRB transcripts, as all isolated RNA had been reverse transcribed. Repertoires were generated with immunoSEQ multiplex PCR, while TCRdb's copy carries only in-frame clones and drops some. Of around 320,000 clones in the sample, 13% to 15% are singletons; the top ten hold over 5.5%. The sequencing sample was made of central memory CD4+ T cells from blood. This chain connects TRBV11-2 to TRBJ2-5; possible D gene TRBD2, 5 bases. The clonotype was recovered from a young man in good health. The CDR3 nucleotides are TGTGCCAGCAGCTCCGAGGGTCGGACCCAGTACTTC. It specifies CASSSEGRTQYF. Combining the CDR3 with reference TRBV11-2 and TRBJ2-5 gives the whole variable domain EAGVAQSPRYKIIEKRQSVAFWCNPISGHATLYWYQQILGQGPKLLIQFQNNGVVDDSQLPKDRFSAERLKGVDSTLKIQPAKLEDSAVYLCASSSEGRTQYFGPGTRLLVL.